This TCR beta chain is from a study of cytomegalovirus exposure and HLA in healthy donors. Notes on the study in general: TCR association rates varied by HLA locus in a later analysis, with DRB1 highest and HLA-C lowest.

Trimming stripped 6 bases from V and 9 bases from J, with 15 bases between. CDR3 length: 13 residues. CDR1 and CDR2 (germline): MNHNS, SASEGT. The study ran its PCR with 60 Vbeta and 13 Jbeta primers. This table comes from immunoSEQ multiplex PCR, and its TCRdb copy is limited to in-frame clones, with some not included. Seen here are 110,000 or so clones, about 64% observed once, and the top ten hold almost 8.5%. Only a few counts were recorded for this clone. The antigen is unknown. This receptor was taken from a man aged 18 to 35 in good health and CMV-seropositive. V gene TRBV6-1 combines with J gene TRBJ2-1, with TRBD2 as a possible D gene (5 bases). Sequencing was done on a sample of PBMCs. CDR3 protein: CASRGKTSTEQFF. The CDR3 DNA reads as TGTGCCAGCAGGGGAAAAACTAGTACTGAGCAGTTCTTC.